These 7 T cell receptor beta chains were sequenced from one sample in a study of high-grade serous ovarian cancer treatment subgroups. Tumor samples were taken before definitive surgery or chemotherapy. This table comes from immunoSEQ multiplex PCR, and its TCRdb copy is limited to in-frame clones, with some not included. The sample lists about 28,000 clones, about 81% occurring once. The specimen sequenced was tumor tissue. These receptors all stem from a human donor with high-grade serous ovarian cancer.

The rearrangement joins TRBV30 to TRBJ1-2; 10 bases agree with TRBD1. Germline CDR1 reads GTSNPN; CDR2 reads SVGIG (reference sequence). The junction had 6 bases not matched to a gene; V was cut back by 3 bases and J by 8 bases. The CDR3 consists of 13 residues. The CDR3 spells CAWRIRGQGGYTF. In DNA form, the CDR3 reads TGTGCCTGGAGGATCAGGGGACAGGGGGGCTACACCTTC.

The chain joins TRBV5-1 to TRBJ2-4, with TRBD2 matching 12 bases. Germline-derived CDR1 and CDR2 are SGHRS and YFSETQ. This CDR3 has 20 residues. The V segment lost 3 bases and the J segment 3 bases; nucleotides outside the gene matches: 16. DNA of the CDR3: TGCGCCAGCAGCTGGGCCTCCGGGCTAGCGGGAGGGCCTGGCAAAAACATTCAGTACTTC. It translates to CASSWASGLAGGPGKNIQYF.

The rearrangement uses TRBV6-5 and TRBJ1-6, with TRBD1 identical over 7 bases. Germline V lookup: CDR1 MNHEY, CDR2 SVGAGI. The length of the CDR3 is 12 residues. V was clipped by 8 bases and J by 11 bases; unmatched bases: 6. This CDR3 is CASSSGGPPLHF. In DNA form, the CDR3 reads TGTGCCAGCTCCTCAGGGGGACCACCCCTCCACTTT.

V and J are TRBV18 and TRBJ2-3; D is possibly TRBD1 (5 bases). V was clipped by 4 bases and J by 3 bases, with 17 bases between them. The CDR3 spans 16 residues. The germline CDR1 and CDR2 sequences are KGHSH and LQKENI. CDR3 amino acids: CASSRANRIRTDTQYF. DNA of the CDR3: TGTGCCAGCTCACGAGCCAACAGGATTCGGACAGATACGCAGTATTTT.

The genes are TRBV30 and TRBJ2-7; the match to TRBD2 covers 7 bases. The CDR3 has 12 residues. V was clipped by 5 bases and J by 3 bases; unmatched bases: 4. Looked up from germline, CDR1 is GTSNPN and CDR2 is SVGIG (reference sequence). CDR3 sequence reads: CAWGGVLYEQYF. In DNA, the CDR3 is TGTGCCTGGGGGGGGGTACTCTACGAGCAGTACTTC. The full variable domain, rest sourced from reference TRBV30 and TRBJ2-7, is SQTIHQWPATLVQPVGSPLSLECTVEGTSNPNLYWYRQAAGRGLQLLFYSVGIGQISSEVPQNLSASRPQDRQFILSSKKLLLSDSGFYLCAWGGVLYEQYFGPGTRLTVT.

The chain couples TRBV27 to TRBJ2-7; the D gene is possibly TRBD1 (5 bases). In germline, CDR1 is MNHEY, CDR2 SMNVEV (reference sequence). This CDR3 has 15 amino acids. Trimming took off 0 bases at V and 3 bases at J, with 12 bases between the two ends. The CDR3 sequence: CASSLSKRGSYEQYF. In nucleotides, the CDR3 is TGTGCCAGCAGTTTATCGAAAAGGGGAAGCTACGAGCAGTACTTC.

The CDR3 is CASMGDSYEQYF. The DNA for the CDR3 is TGTGCCAGCATGGGCGACTCCTACGAGCAGTACTTC. V usage is TRBV27 and J usage is TRBJ2-7; D call uncertain. Trimming stripped 7 bases from V and 0 bases from J, with 7 bases between. Germline loops: CDR1 MNHEY, CDR2 SMNVEV (reference sequence). This CDR3 contains 12 residues.